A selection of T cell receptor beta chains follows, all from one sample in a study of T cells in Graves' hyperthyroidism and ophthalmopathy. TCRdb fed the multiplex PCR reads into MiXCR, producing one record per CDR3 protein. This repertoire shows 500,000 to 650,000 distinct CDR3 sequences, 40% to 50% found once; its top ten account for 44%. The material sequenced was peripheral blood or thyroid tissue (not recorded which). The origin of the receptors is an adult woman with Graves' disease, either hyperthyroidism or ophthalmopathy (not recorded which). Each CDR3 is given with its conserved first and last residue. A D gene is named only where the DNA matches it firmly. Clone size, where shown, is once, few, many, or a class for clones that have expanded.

CDR3 protein: CASTPVRASAFSYEQYF
CDR3 DNA: TGTGCCAGCACCCCGGTGAGGGCTAGCGCCTTCTCCTACGAGCAGTACTTC
clone size: NA
V gene: TRBV7-9
D gene: NA
J gene: TRBJ2-7

CDR3 protein: CASSRPGTGAWEQYF
CDR3 DNA: TGTGCCAGCAGTAGGCCCGGGACGGGGGCCTGGGAGCAGTACTTC
clone size: NA
V gene: TRBV10-3
D gene: NA
J gene: TRBJ2-7

CDR3 protein: CATNHIIQETQYF
CDR3 DNA: TGTGCCACCAACCACATAATCCAAGAGACCCAGTACTTC
clone size: NA
V gene: TRBV10-3
D gene: NA
J gene: TRBJ2-5

CDR3 protein: CASGQGYRETQYF
CDR3 DNA: TGTGCCAGCGGACAGGGTTATCGCGAGACCCAGTACTTC
clone size: NA
V gene: TRBV6-5
D gene: TRBD1
J gene: TRBJ2-5

CDR3 protein: CASSQRGGTYGYTF
CDR3 DNA: TGTGCCAGCAGCCAGCGGGGGGGGACCTATGGCTACACCTTC
clone size: NA
V gene: TRBV7-2
D gene: NA
J gene: TRBJ1-2

CDR3 protein: CASTPSAGLSNSGNTIYF
CDR3 DNA: TGTGCCAGCACCCCCTCGGCGGGGTTATCCAACTCTGGAAACACCATATATTTT
clone size: many
V gene: TRBV7-6
D gene: NA
J gene: TRBJ1-3

CDR3 protein: CASSIGSGTGPKETQYF
CDR3 DNA: TGTGCCAGTAGTATTGGCTCGGGGACAGGGCCGAAAGAGACCCAGTACTTC
clone size: NA
V gene: TRBV19
D gene: TRBD1
J gene: TRBJ2-5

CDR3 protein: CASSQDWDRKAFF
CDR3 DNA: TGTGCCAGCAGCCAAGACTGGGACAGGAAAGCTTTCTTT
clone size: NA
V gene: TRBV7-2
D gene: TRBD1
J gene: TRBJ1-1

CDR3 protein: CASKRNRALTGELFF
CDR3 DNA: TGTGCCAGCAAGCGGAACAGGGCTTTAACCGGGGAGCTGTTTTTT
clone size: NA
V gene: TRBV2
D gene: NA
J gene: TRBJ2-2

CDR3 protein: CASSPRTGMRRTGELFF
CDR3 DNA: TGTGCCAGCAGTCCTAGGACAGGGATGCGTCGTACCGGGGAGCTGTTTTTT
clone size: NA
V gene: TRBV6-6
D gene: TRBD1
J gene: TRBJ2-2

CDR3 protein: CASSQGYTGELFF
CDR3 DNA: TGCGCCAGCAGTCAGGGTTACACCGGGGAGCTGTTTTTT
clone size: many
V gene: TRBV5-1
D gene: NA
J gene: TRBJ2-2

CDR3 protein: CSRGATGEKDYGYTF
CDR3 DNA: TGCAGCAGGGGGGCGACAGGGGAAAAGGACTATGGCTACACCTTC
clone size: NA
V gene: TRBV29-1
D gene: TRBD1
J gene: TRBJ1-2

CDR3 protein: CATQDRYEQYF
CDR3 DNA: TGTGCCACCCAGGACAGATACGAGCAGTACTTC
clone size: once
V gene: TRBV24-1
D gene: NA
J gene: TRBJ2-7

CDR3 protein: CASSPGGRDEKLFF
CDR3 DNA: TGTGCCAGCAGCCCAGGGGGTCGGGATGAAAAACTGTTTTTT
clone size: many
V gene: TRBV7-9
D gene: TRBD1
J gene: TRBJ1-4

CDR3 protein: CASSQGTGNSDEHF
CDR3 DNA: TGTGCCAGCAGCCAAGGGACAGGGAACAGCGACGAGCATTTT
clone size: once
V gene: TRBV4-1
D gene: TRBD1
J gene: TRBJ1-5

CDR3 protein: CASSWTEYAAFF
CDR3 DNA: TGTGCCAGCAGTTGGACCGAATATGCAGCTTTCTTT
clone size: many
V gene: TRBV6-2/TRBV6-3
D gene: NA
J gene: TRBJ1-1

CDR3 protein: CSVGPDRGSNTIYF
CDR3 DNA: TGCAGCGTTGGCCCGGACAGGGGTTCGAACACCATATATTTT
clone size: many
V gene: TRBV29-1
D gene: TRBD1
J gene: TRBJ1-3

CDR3 protein: CASKRTGNLNEKLFF
CDR3 DNA: TGTGCCAGCAAAAGGACAGGGAACCTTAATGAAAAACTGTTTTTT
clone size: many
V gene: TRBV7-8
D gene: TRBD1
J gene: TRBJ1-4

CDR3 protein: CASSYAFNTEAFF
CDR3 DNA: TGTGCCAGCAGTTACGCTTTTAACACTGAAGCTTTCTTT
clone size: many
V gene: TRBV6-6
D gene: NA
J gene: TRBJ1-1

CDR3 protein: CATGTSGAGETQYF
CDR3 DNA: TGTGCTACCGGGACTAGCGGGGCGGGCGAGACCCAGTACTTC
clone size: NA
V gene: TRBV15
D gene: TRBD2
J gene: TRBJ2-5

CDR3 protein: CASSLGQGRGTGETQYF
CDR3 DNA: TGTGCCAGCAGCTTGGGACAGGGTAGGGGAACCGGAGAGACCCAGTACTTC
clone size: many
V gene: TRBV7-9
D gene: TRBD1
J gene: TRBJ2-5

CDR3 protein: CAGSGEATSTDTQYF
CDR3 DNA: TGTGCCGGCAGTGGTGAGGCTACTAGCACAGATACGCAGTATTTT
clone size: NA
V gene: TRBV2
D gene: NA
J gene: TRBJ2-3

CDR3 protein: CASNDRDWTNEKLFF
CDR3 DNA: TGTGCCAGCAACGACAGGGATTGGACTAATGAAAAACTGTTTTTT
clone size: many
V gene: TRBV5-8
D gene: TRBD1
J gene: TRBJ1-4

CDR3 protein: CASSLGGTGELFF
CDR3 DNA: TGTGCCAGCAGCTTGGGAGGGACCGGGGAGCTGTTTTTT
clone size: many
V gene: TRBV5-1
D gene: TRBD2
J gene: TRBJ2-2

CDR3 protein: CATSRAQGAYEQYF
CDR3 DNA: TGTGCCACCAGCAGAGCGCAGGGGGCGTACGAGCAGTACTTC
clone size: many
V gene: TRBV15
D gene: TRBD1
J gene: TRBJ2-7

CDR3 protein: CASSRGTGGASYEQYF
CDR3 DNA: TGTGCCAGCAGCCGAGGGACAGGGGGAGCCTCCTACGAGCAGTACTTC
clone size: NA
V gene: TRBV2
D gene: TRBD1
J gene: TRBJ2-7

CDR3 protein: CASSLARQHYEQYF
CDR3 DNA: TGTGCCAGCAGCTTAGCCCGGCAGCACTACGAGCAGTACTTC
clone size: NA
V gene: TRBV7-9
D gene: NA
J gene: TRBJ2-7

CDR3 protein: CASMAERGGVGELFF
CDR3 DNA: TGTGCCAGCATGGCGGAAAGGGGAGGAGTCGGGGAGCTGTTTTTT
clone size: many
V gene: TRBV2
D gene: NA
J gene: TRBJ2-2

CDR3 protein: CASSTYRDLDEKLFF
CDR3 DNA: TGTGCCAGCAGCACCTACAGGGACCTAGATGAAAAACTGTTTTTT
clone size: few
V gene: TRBV11-2
D gene: NA
J gene: TRBJ1-4

CDR3 protein: CASRGLNQPQHF
CDR3 DNA: TGTGCCAGCCGGGGGTTAAATCAGCCCCAGCATTTT
clone size: few
V gene: TRBV2
D gene: NA
J gene: TRBJ1-5

CDR3 protein: CVSSLGTAADTGELFF
CDR3 DNA: TGTGTCAGCAGCTTAGGAACGGCCGCGGACACCGGGGAGCTGTTTTTT
clone size: NA
V gene: TRBV7-2
D gene: NA
J gene: TRBJ2-2

CDR3 protein: CAISEVSNQPQHF
CDR3 DNA: TGTGCCATCAGTGAAGTGAGCAATCAGCCCCAGCATTTT
clone size: NA
V gene: TRBV10-3
D gene: NA
J gene: TRBJ1-5

CDR3 protein: CASRDRGRGYGYTF
CDR3 DNA: TGTGCCAGCAGGGACAGGGGCAGGGGTTACGGCTACACCTTC
clone size: NA
V gene: TRBV2
D gene: TRBD1
J gene: TRBJ1-2

CDR3 protein: CSAGTGGRGYTF
CDR3 DNA: TGCAGTGCTGGGACAGGGGGCAGAGGCTACACCTTC
clone size: many
V gene: TRBV20-1
D gene: TRBD1
J gene: TRBJ1-2

CDR3 protein: CSATSGTGTDTQYF
CDR3 DNA: TGCAGTGCTACTAGCGGGACGGGGACAGATACGCAGTATTTT
clone size: few
V gene: TRBV20-1
D gene: TRBD2
J gene: TRBJ2-3

CDR3 protein: CASSTSAARWPEAFF
CDR3 DNA: TGTGCCAGCAGCACCTCGGCGGCCAGGTGGCCTGAAGCTTTCTTT
clone size: NA
V gene: TRBV7-2
D gene: NA
J gene: TRBJ1-1

CDR3 protein: CASSARGQSTEAFF
CDR3 DNA: TGCGCCAGCAGTGCAAGGGGGCAGAGCACTGAAGCTTTCTTT
clone size: once
V gene: TRBV10-1
D gene: TRBD1
J gene: TRBJ1-1

CDR3 protein: CASSLGGTGIHSPLHF
CDR3 DNA: TGTGCCAGCAGCTTAGGAGGGACAGGGATTCATTCACCCCTCCACTTT
clone size: many
V gene: TRBV7-2
D gene: TRBD1
J gene: TRBJ1-6

CDR3 protein: CSVGSPAALMNTEAFF
CDR3 DNA: TGCAGCGTTGGTTCCCCGGCCGCACTAATGAACACTGAAGCTTTCTTT
clone size: many
V gene: TRBV29-1
D gene: NA
J gene: TRBJ1-1

CDR3 protein: CASSPTPGGGSGELFF
CDR3 DNA: TGTGCCAGCAGTCCGACCCCGGGGGGCGGGAGCGGGGAGCTGTTTTTT
clone size: NA
V gene: TRBV7-8
D gene: NA
J gene: TRBJ2-2

CDR3 protein: CAISEESLGQYF
CDR3 DNA: TGTGCCATCAGTGAGGAGAGCCTAGGGCAGTACTTC
clone size: once
V gene: TRBV10-3
D gene: NA
J gene: TRBJ2-7

CDR3 protein: CASSLATSGRVGGELFF
CDR3 DNA: TGTGCCAGCAGCTTAGCGACTAGCGGGAGGGTCGGCGGGGAGCTGTTTTTT
clone size: NA
V gene: TRBV7-9
D gene: TRBD2
J gene: TRBJ2-2

CDR3 protein: CASRDMQFWGAFF
CDR3 DNA: TGTGCCAGCCGGGACATGCAATTTTGGGGGGCTTTCTTT
clone size: NA
V gene: TRBV6-5
D gene: NA
J gene: TRBJ1-1

CDR3 protein: CAISGDLNSPLHF
CDR3 DNA: TGTGCCATCAGCGGCGATCTTAATTCACCCCTCCACTTT
clone size: many
V gene: TRBV10-3
D gene: NA
J gene: TRBJ1-6

CDR3 protein: CSVSIGLARRTDTQYF
CDR3 DNA: TGCAGCGTTTCTATCGGACTAGCGAGACGGACAGATACGCAGTATTTT
clone size: few
V gene: TRBV29-1
D gene: TRBD2
J gene: TRBJ2-3

CDR3 protein: CASSSTTRTYQPGNTIYF
CDR3 DNA: TGTGCCAGCAGCTCGACGACCCGAACATACCAGCCAGGAAACACCATATATTTT
clone size: NA
V gene: TRBV5-6
D gene: NA
J gene: TRBJ1-3

CDR3 protein: CASSLEPGHSNSPLHF
CDR3 DNA: TGCGCCAGCAGCTTGGAACCGGGACATTCTAATTCACCCCTCCACTTT
clone size: NA
V gene: TRBV5-1
D gene: NA
J gene: TRBJ1-6

CDR3 protein: CASSERGLAVYTQYF
CDR3 DNA: TGTGCCAGCAGTGAAAGAGGTCTAGCGGTTTATACGCAGTATTTT
clone size: NA
V gene: TRBV2
D gene: TRBD2
J gene: TRBJ2-3

CDR3 protein: CASSWGQGASTGELFF
CDR3 DNA: TGCGCCAGCAGCTGGGGACAGGGGGCGAGCACCGGGGAGCTGTTTTTT
clone size: NA
V gene: TRBV5-1
D gene: TRBD1
J gene: TRBJ2-2

CDR3 protein: CATGQISGANVLTF
CDR3 DNA: TGTGCCACGGGACAGATCTCTGGGGCCAACGTCCTGACTTTC
clone size: NA
V gene: TRBV19
D gene: TRBD1
J gene: TRBJ2-6

CDR3 protein: CASRESPDETYEQYF
CDR3 DNA: TGTGCCAGCAGAGAATCGCCGGACGAAACCTACGAGCAGTACTTC
clone size: once
V gene: TRBV2
D gene: NA
J gene: TRBJ2-7

CDR3 protein: CASSPGPLHF
CDR3 DNA: TGCGCCAGCAGCCCGGGACCTCTCCACTTT
clone size: NA
V gene: TRBV4-1
D gene: NA
J gene: TRBJ1-6

CDR3 protein: CASSYRTGGVYEQYF
CDR3 DNA: TGTGCCAGCAGCTATCGGACAGGGGGCGTCTACGAGCAGTACTTC
clone size: many
V gene: TRBV7-2
D gene: TRBD1
J gene: TRBJ2-7

CDR3 protein: CASTPKGDTGEQYF
CDR3 DNA: TGTGCCAGCACCCCAAAGGGGGATACGGGCGAGCAGTACTTC
clone size: NA
V gene: TRBV25-1
D gene: NA
J gene: TRBJ2-7

CDR3 protein: CASIEGQRREQYF
CDR3 DNA: TGTGCCAGCATTGAGGGGCAACGGCGGGAGCAGTACTTC
clone size: NA
V gene: TRBV7-9
D gene: NA
J gene: TRBJ2-7

CDR3 protein: CASSFEGIDGYTF
CDR3 DNA: TGTGCCAGCAGCTTCGAGGGGATCGATGGCTACACCTTC
clone size: NA
V gene: TRBV7-9
D gene: NA
J gene: TRBJ1-2

CDR3 protein: CASTPPSWSPLHF
CDR3 DNA: TGTGCCAGCACCCCACCGAGTTGGTCACCCCTCCACTTT
clone size: many
V gene: TRBV6-1
D gene: NA
J gene: TRBJ1-6

CDR3 protein: CASSSERETEQYF
CDR3 DNA: TGTGCCAGCAGTTCCGAGAGGGAGACCGAGCAGTACTTC
clone size: many
V gene: TRBV6-1
D gene: NA
J gene: TRBJ2-7

CDR3 protein: CAISLGRTTPGNTIYF
CDR3 DNA: TGTGCCATCAGTCTGGGACGCACTACCCCTGGAAACACCATATATTTT
clone size: NA
V gene: TRBV10-3
D gene: NA
J gene: TRBJ1-3